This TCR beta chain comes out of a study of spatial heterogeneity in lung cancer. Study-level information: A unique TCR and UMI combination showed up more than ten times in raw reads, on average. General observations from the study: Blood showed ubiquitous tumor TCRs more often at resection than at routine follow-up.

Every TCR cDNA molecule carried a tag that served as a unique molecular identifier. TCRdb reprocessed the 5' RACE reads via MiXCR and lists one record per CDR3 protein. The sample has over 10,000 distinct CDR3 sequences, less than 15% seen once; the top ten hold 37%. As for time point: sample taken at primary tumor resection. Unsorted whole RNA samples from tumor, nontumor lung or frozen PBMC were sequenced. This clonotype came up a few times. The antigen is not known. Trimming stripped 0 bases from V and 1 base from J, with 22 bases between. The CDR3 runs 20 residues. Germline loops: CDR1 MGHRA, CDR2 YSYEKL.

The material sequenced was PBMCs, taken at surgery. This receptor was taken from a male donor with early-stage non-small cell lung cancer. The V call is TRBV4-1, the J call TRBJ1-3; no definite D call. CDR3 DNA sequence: TGCGCCAGCAGCCAAGACGGTCGTAGTGCCCCTATCTCTTCTGGAAACACCATATATTTT. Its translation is CASSQDGRSAPISSGNTIYF.